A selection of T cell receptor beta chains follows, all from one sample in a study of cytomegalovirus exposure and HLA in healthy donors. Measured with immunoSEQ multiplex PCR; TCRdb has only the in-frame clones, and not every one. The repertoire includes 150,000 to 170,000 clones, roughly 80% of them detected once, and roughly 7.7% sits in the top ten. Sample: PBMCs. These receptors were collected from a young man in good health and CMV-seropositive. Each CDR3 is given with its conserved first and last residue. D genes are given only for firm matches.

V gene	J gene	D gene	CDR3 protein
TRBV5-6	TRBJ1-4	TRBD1	CASSFSSGTGEEKLFF
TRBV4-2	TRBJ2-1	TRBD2	CASSVTGAGEGDEQFF
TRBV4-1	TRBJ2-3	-	CASSQDRDADTQYF
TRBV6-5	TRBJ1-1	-	CASRGGPTEAFF
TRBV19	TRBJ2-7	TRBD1	CASTPWDSRGEQYF
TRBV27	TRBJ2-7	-	CASSLSGLYEQYF
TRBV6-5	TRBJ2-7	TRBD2	CASSYSLAGPYEQYF
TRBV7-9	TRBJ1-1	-	CASSLAGWGNTEAFF
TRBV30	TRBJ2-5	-	CAWSRGQQETQYF
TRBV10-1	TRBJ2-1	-	CASQPGRRGEQFF